These 18 T cell receptor beta chains came from one sample sequenced in a study of CD8+ T cells in alopecia areata. Sequencing used cDNA as its template, made by extracting RNA and reverse transcribing it. Clones were read by immunoSEQ multiplex PCR, and TCRdb kept only the in-frame ones, dropping some. The sample has 150,000 to 250,000 clones; 55% to 70% are singletons. The treatment denotes: oral pan-JAK inhibitor, 5-10 mg twice daily. Here the sequenced sample was CD4+ T cells sorted from blood, taken at week 4, from a patient treated with tofacitinib. These receptors were taken from a human donor with alopecia areata.

The chain joins TRBV7-9 to TRBJ2-1; D perhaps matches TRBD2 (6 bases). V gave up 3 bases and J gave up 10 bases, with 13 bases separating them. The germline V gene has CDR1 SEHNR and CDR2 FQNEAQ (reference sequence). CDR3 length: 13 residues. CDR3 sequence (DNA): TGTGCCAGCAGCTTGGAAGGGCGGGGCGAGCAGTTCTTC. Protein: CASSLEGRGEQFF.

The chain is built from TRBV6-4 and TRBJ2-1; perhaps TRBD2 as D (6 bases). The V end was cut by 7 bases, the J end by 5 bases, with 15 bases between. The CDR3 consists of 14 residues. Per the germline V gene, CDR1 is MRHNA and CDR2 is SNTAGT. CDR3 sequence reads: CASNRETGDNEQFF. The DNA for the CDR3 is TGTGCCAGCAACCGAGAAACGGGGGACAATGAGCAGTTCTTC.

The V and J genes are TRBV2 and TRBJ2-5, with D possibly TRBD2 on 5 matching bases. The germline V gene encodes CDR1 SNHLY and CDR2 FYNNEI. This CDR3 is 13 amino acids long. With 6 bases removed from V and 5 bases from J, the gap between germline ends came to 13 bases. The CDR3, as DNA: TGTGCCAGCAGGTTCGGGCCGGGGGAGACCCAGTACTTC. Amino acid sequence: CASRFGPGETQYF.

This clone has a handful of counts. For the CDR3, the DNA is TGCGCCAGCAGCTTCAACAACTTTGGCGGGGAGCTGTTTTTT. The encoded protein is CASSFNNFGGELFF. The chain combines TRBV5-1 with TRBJ2-2; D remains unclear. The CDR3 is 14 residues long. V was pared by 2 bases and J by 7 bases, with 12 bases between. Germline V gene lookup returns CDR1 SGHRS and CDR2 YFSETQ.

The chain combines TRBV29-1 with TRBJ2-2, with TRBD1 identical over 8 bases. CDR1 and CDR2 (germline): SQVTM, ANQGSEA. With V trimmed by 6 bases and J by 1 base, 1 base remained unmatched. The CDR3 contains 13 residues. CDR3 region: CSVGQGNTGELFF. The CDR3 DNA is TGCAGCGTAGGACAGGGGAACACCGGGGAGCTGTTTTTT.

In the case of this clone: The same CDR3 can be traced to other DNA sequences in this sample. The chain uses TRBV29-1 and TRBJ2-3; tentatively, D is TRBD2 (5 bases). Trimming removed 4 bases at V and 2 bases at J, with 10 bases between. CDR3 length: 13 amino acids. The germline V gene has CDR1 SQVTM and CDR2 ANQGSEA. In DNA form, the CDR3 reads TGCAGCGTTGCGGGAAGGGCCACAGATACGCAGTATTTT. Its protein is CSVAGRATDTQYF.

This sequence joins TRBV13 and TRBJ2-3; D is unresolved. This CDR3 has 14 residues. Trimming shortened V by 4 bases and J by 8 bases, and 16 bases separated the two germline ends. Germline V CDR1 and CDR2: PRHDT, FYEKMQ (reference sequence). DNA for the CDR3: TGTGCCAGCAGCTCCGTAGCAGACCCCGGTACGCAGTATTTT. As protein: CASSSVADPGTQYF.

This clone has just a few counts. V usage is TRBV6-5 and J usage is TRBJ1-2, with 12 bases that match TRBD1. This CDR3 contains 15 residues. The trim removed 2 bases at V and 7 bases at J, leaving 5 bases unmatched. CDR1 is MNHEY, CDR2 SVGAGI, per germline. DNA of the CDR3: TGTGCCAGCAGTTACGGGACAGGGGGCGCGAGTGGCTACACCTTC. Its protein product is CASSYGTGGASGYTF.

This sequence joins TRBV30 and TRBJ2-3, with a possible D match to TRBD2 (6 bases). The CDR3 has 14 amino acids. V was cut by 3 bases and J by 2 bases, with 12 bases left in between. Germline V CDR1 and CDR2: GTSNPN, SVGIG (reference sequence). CDR3 in DNA: TGTGCCTGGAGGACGGGACTCCACACAGATACGCAGTATTTT. Translated, it gives CAWRTGLHTDTQYF.

The genes are TRBV29-1 and TRBJ1-4, with D hard to call. This CDR3 contains 13 residues. V gave up 7 bases and J gave up 8 bases, with 17 bases separating them. CDR1 is SQVTM and CDR2 is ANQGSEA in the germline V gene. CDR3 residues: CSGGRGQGEKLFF. The CDR3 DNA sequence: TGCAGCGGTGGACGGGGTCAAGGCGAAAAACTGTTTTTT. Full variable domain (rest looked up from reference TRBV29-1 and TRBJ1-4): SAVISQKPSRDICQRGTSLTIQCQVDSQVTMMFWYRQQPGQSLTLIATANQGSEATYESGFVIDKFPISRPNLTFSTLTVSNMSPEDSSIYLCSGGRGQGEKLFFGSGTQLSVL.

The CDR3 region has the DNA TGCGCCAGCAGCCAAGGGACAGTAGCAAGGGAGACCCAGTACTTC. Its translation: CASSQGTVARETQYF. V and J are TRBV4-1 and TRBJ2-5; D may be TRBD1 (6 bases). Germline CDR1 reads MGHRA; CDR2 reads YSYEKL. V was pared by 1 base and J by 5 bases, with 14 bases between. CDR3 size: 15 residues.

This clone has just one count. The genes are TRBV2 and TRBJ2-3, with D perhaps TRBD1 or TRBD2 (6 bases each). CDR1 is SNHLY, CDR2 FYNNEI, per germline. Trimming removed 6 bases from V and 4 bases from J, with 17 bases in between. CDR3 length equals 15 residues. The CDR3 sequence: CASREYRVAADTQYF. The CDR3 DNA reads TGTGCCAGCAGGGAATACAGGGTAGCGGCAGATACGCAGTATTTT.

This chain links TRBV7-2 with TRBJ1-1; 9 bases are shared with TRBD1. Per germline, CDR1 SGHTA and CDR2 FQGNSA. The CDR3 covers 14 residues. V shed 5 bases, J shed 5 bases, and the junction held 6 bases outside the gene matches. The CDR3 DNA sequence: TGTGCCAGCAGCCGGGACAGGGATCTGACTGAAGCTTTCTTT. It is translated as CASSRDRDLTEAFF.

This chain links TRBV29-1 with TRBJ1-2; D is possibly TRBD1 (5 bases). V was clipped by 3 bases and J by 9 bases, with 14 bases between them. This CDR3 has 12 residues. The germline CDR1 and CDR2 sequences are SQVTM and ANQGSEA. CDR3 sequence: CSVEGRRDSYTF. Written as DNA, the CDR3 is TGCAGCGTTGAGGGACGGAGGGATAGCTACACCTTC.

The rearrangement uses TRBV30 and TRBJ2-2; D perhaps matches TRBD1 (6 bases). Germline V gene data show CDR1 as GTSNPN and CDR2 as SVGIG (reference sequence). This CDR3 spans 16 amino acids. Trimming cost V 4 bases and J 5 bases, with 20 bases left between them. The CDR3 reads CAWIPPATGKTGELFF. For the CDR3, the DNA is TGTGCCTGGATCCCCCCCGCGACAGGCAAGACCGGGGAGCTGTTTTTT.

The chain links TRBV6-5 to TRBJ2-7, with TRBD1 identical over 9 bases. This CDR3 comprises 14 residues. V shed 7 bases, J shed 3 bases, and the junction held 7 bases outside the gene matches. Germline V CDR1 and CDR2: MNHEY, SVGAGI. DNA of the CDR3: TGTGCCAGCAAGTTGGGACAGGGAATCTACGAGCAGTACTTC. This encodes CASKLGQGIYEQYF.

This clone was observed a handful of times. This chain uses TRBV6-5 with TRBJ2-4; 7 bases are a match to TRBD1. The CDR3 spans 15 residues. CDR1 and CDR2 (germline): MNHEY, SVGAGI. V shed 5 bases and J 8 bases; nucleotides not matched to a gene: 12. Here the CDR3 DNA reads TGTGCCAGCAGTACCCAACAGGGGCTGGGAGACATTCAGTACTTC. This translates into CASSTQQGLGDIQYF.

V and J are TRBV7-2 and TRBJ2-7, with TRBD1 matching over 7 bases. V shed 1 base, J shed 1 base, and the junction held 1 base outside the gene matches. The germline V gene has CDR1 SGHTA and CDR2 FQGNSA. The CDR3 has 14 amino acids. This chain's CDR3 is CASSLEGQSYEQYF. The CDR3, as DNA: TGTGCCAGCAGCTTAGAGGGACAGTCCTACGAGCAGTACTTC.